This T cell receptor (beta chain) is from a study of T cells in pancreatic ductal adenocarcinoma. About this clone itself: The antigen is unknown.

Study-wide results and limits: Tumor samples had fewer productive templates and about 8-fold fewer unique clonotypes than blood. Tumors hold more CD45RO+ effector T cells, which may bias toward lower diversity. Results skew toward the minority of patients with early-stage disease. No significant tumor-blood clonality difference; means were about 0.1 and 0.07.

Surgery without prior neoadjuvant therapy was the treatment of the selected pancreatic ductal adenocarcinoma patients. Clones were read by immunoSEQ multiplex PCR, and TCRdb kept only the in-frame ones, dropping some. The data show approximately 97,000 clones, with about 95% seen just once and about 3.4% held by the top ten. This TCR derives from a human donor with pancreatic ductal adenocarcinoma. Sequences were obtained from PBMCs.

The CDR3 nucleotides read TGTGCCAGCAGCACCCGGACAGTTAATGAAAAACTGTTTTTT. Protein product: CASSTRTVNEKLFF. The chain uses TRBV11-3 and TRBJ1-4, with a tentative D call TRBD1 (6 bases). Germline V gene lookup returns CDR1 SGHNT and CDR2 YENEEA. The CDR3 consists of 14 residues. V was cut by 5 bases and J by 4 bases, with 11 bases left in between.